Below are 17 T cell receptor beta chains sequenced from a single sample in a study of cytomegalovirus exposure and HLA in healthy donors. 60 Vbeta and 13 Jbeta primers were used in PCR. Profiling relied on immunoSEQ multiplex PCR, and the TCRdb table lists in-frame clones only, not all of them. Of about 140,000 clones detected, roughly 79% appear once; the ten largest clones hold about 1.7%. The specimen was PBMCs. These receptors all stem from a woman aged 25 to 39 in good health and CMV-seronegative.

The rearrangement links TRBV5-6 to TRBJ2-4, with D unresolved. V was pared by 4 bases and J by 0 bases, with 11 bases between. The germline V gene encodes CDR1 SGHDT and CDR2 YYEEEE. This CDR3 region has 15 residues. The CDR3 DNA follows: TGTGCCAGCAGCCTTTACGACTTAGCCAAAAACATTCAGTACTTC. Encoded protein: CASSLYDLAKNIQYF.

This clone was picked up a small number of times. This chain uses TRBV27 with TRBJ1-6; D might be TRBD1 (6 bases). V dropped 0 bases and J dropped 7 bases, with 13 bases sitting between them. Germline V gene lookup returns CDR1 MNHEY and CDR2 SMNVEV (reference sequence). This CDR3 is 16 amino acids long. The CDR3 loop is CASSLSRTAPNSPLHF. CDR3 DNA: TGTGCCAGCAGTTTATCGAGGACAGCACCCAATTCACCCCTCCACTTT.

The chain couples TRBV5-4 to TRBJ2-5, with D possibly being TRBD1 (5 bases). The CDR3 has 14 residues. Germline loops: CDR1 SGHNT, CDR2 YYREEE (reference sequence). Trimming cost V 4 bases and J 1 base, with 11 bases left between them. This CDR3 is CASSGDRPQETQYF. CDR3 sequence (DNA): TGTGCCAGCAGCGGCGACAGACCCCAAGAGACCCAGTACTTC.

The rearrangement joins TRBV6-6 to TRBJ1-2; D might be TRBD1 (5 bases). CDR3 length: 14 residues. Germline assignment: CDR1 MNHNY and CDR2 SVGAGI (reference sequence). V was clipped by 0 bases and J by 4 bases, with 9 bases between them. The CDR3 protein is CASSYSSRVYGYTF. CDR3 DNA: TGTGCCAGCAGTTACTCGAGCAGGGTCTATGGCTACACCTTC.

The V call is TRBV19, the J call TRBJ1-6; tentatively, D is TRBD1 (5 bases). The CDR3 spans 15 residues. V was pared by 9 bases and J by 3 bases, with 15 bases between. Germline CDR1 LNHDA, CDR2 SQIVND (reference sequence). In DNA form, the CDR3 reads TGTGCCAGCCTCCCGGGGGACGTCTATAATTCACCCCTCCACTTT. As protein: CASLPGDVYNSPLHF.

This chain joins TRBV11-2 and TRBJ2-7; 7 bases are shared with TRBD2. V was clipped by 5 bases and J by 2 bases; unmatched bases: 6. This CDR3 comprises 14 residues. Germline CDR1 and CDR2: SGHAT and FQNNGV. CDR3 nucleotides: TGTGCCAGCAGCAGTACCGGGACTACCTACGAGCAGTACTTC. Amino acids: CASSSTGTTYEQYF.

The chain is built from TRBV5-1 and TRBJ1-1; a possible D gene is TRBD1 (5 bases). The V end lost 2 bases, the J end lost 1 base, and 9 bases lay between the germline ends. The V gene's germline CDR1 is SGHRS and CDR2 YFSETQ. The CDR3 extends over 14 amino acids. CDR3 nucleotide sequence: TGCGCCAGCAGCTTCAGCCAGGGGAACACTGAAGCTTTCTTT. Translation gives CASSFSQGNTEAFF.

The chain recombines TRBV5-6 with TRBJ2-5; D perhaps matches TRBD2 (6 bases). CDR1 and CDR2 from the germline V gene are SGHDT and YYEEEE. With 1 base removed from V and 2 bases from J, the gap between germline ends came to 15 bases. CDR3 size: 16 residues. In DNA form, the CDR3 reads TGTGCCAGCAGCTTGAAGCTAATCGGGAGTCAAGAGACCCAGTACTTC. Encoded protein: CASSLKLIGSQETQYF.

The chain employs TRBV7-8 and TRBJ1-5; D is possibly TRBD1 (5 bases). The germline V gene has CDR1 SGHVS and CDR2 FQNEAQ. The CDR3 is 15 amino acids. V shed 3 bases and J shed 0 bases, with 9 bases lying between them. In DNA, the CDR3 is TGTGCCAGCAGCTTGGGACTGCCTAGCAATCAGCCCCAGCATTTT. Its protein is CASSLGLPSNQPQHF.

The chain has TRBV10-1 and TRBJ2-7; 10 bases fit TRBD1. Per the germline V gene, CDR1 is WNHNN and CDR2 is SYGVQD (reference sequence). CDR3 size: 14 residues. The ends lost 7 bases at V and 5 bases at J; junction bases unmatched: 8. The CDR3 loop reads CASKGDRGQNEQYF. For the CDR3, the DNA is TGCGCCAGCAAGGGAGACAGGGGGCAGAACGAGCAGTACTTC.

Of note for this clone: The sample has other DNA sequences that encode this CDR3 too. This chain joins TRBV28 and TRBJ1-4; D gene uncertain. The CDR3 loop spans 14 amino acids. CDR1 MDHEN and CDR2 SYDVKM come from the germline V gene. The germline V and J ends were trimmed by 3 bases and 0 bases, with 5 bases remaining between them. The CDR3 loop is CASSFGATNEKLFF. As DNA, the CDR3 is TGTGCCAGCAGTTTCGGAGCAACTAATGAAAAACTGTTTTTT.

This chain joins TRBV6-1 and TRBJ1-1; D gene ambiguous. Between the trimmed V and J ends, which lost 5 bases and 1 base, there was a span of 14 bases. This CDR3 has 15 residues. From germline, CDR1 is MNHNS and CDR2 SASEGT. CDR3 nucleotides: TGTGCCAGCAGTTTTTCCTCATACGGGAACACTGAAGCTTTCTTT. Protein: CASSFSSYGNTEAFF.

The rearrangement joins TRBV9 to TRBJ2-3; the D gene is possibly TRBD1 (5 bases). The CDR3 length is 17 residues. Germline V gene sequence: CDR1 SGDLS, CDR2 YYNGEE. With 3 bases removed from V and 1 base from J, the gap between germline ends came to 18 bases. The CDR3 bases are TGTGCCAGCAGCGCGACCCTCAGGGCGTTGGGCACAGATACGCAGTATTTT. Translation: CASSATLRALGTDTQYF.

This clone was seen a single time. The genes are TRBV4-1 and TRBJ1-2; TRBD1 aligns across 8 bases. The CDR3 spans 15 residues. Unmatched junction bases numbered 8, after V lost 0 bases and J lost 8 bases. Germline CDR1 reads MGHRA; CDR2 reads YSYEKL. The CDR3 DNA reads as TGCGCCAGCAGCCAAGAGTTCGGACAGGGCAGGGGCTACACCTTC. Translation gives CASSQEFGQGRGYTF.

This chain links TRBV11-2 with TRBJ1-5, with 7 positions matching TRBD1. CDR1 and CDR2 (germline): SGHAT, FQNNGV. The trim removed 3 bases at V and 1 base at J, leaving 0 bases unmatched. The CDR3 covers 14 residues. CDR3 in DNA: TGTGCCAGCAGCTTGGGACAGAGCAATCAGCCCCAGCATTTT. This encodes CASSLGQSNQPQHF. Full variable domain (outside the CDR3, taken from reference TRBV11-2 and TRBJ1-5): EAGVAQSPRYKIIEKRQSVAFWCNPISGHATLYWYQQILGQGPKLLIQFQNNGVVDDSQLPKDRFSAERLKGVDSTLKIQPAKLEDSAVYLCASSLGQSNQPQHFGDGTRLSIL.

The J gene is TRBJ2-7, the V gene TRBV11-3; TRBD2 aligns across 7 bases. Losses at the gene ends were 5 bases for V and 3 bases for J; bases not matched to a gene: 10. The length of the CDR3 is 15 residues. CDR1 and CDR2 (germline): SGHNT, YENEEA. Here the CDR3 DNA reads TGTGCCAGCAGCCTAGGGCCTAGCGGCCACTACGAGCAGTACTTC. Its protein product is CASSLGPSGHYEQYF.

V is TRBV19 and J is TRBJ1-6; possible D gene TRBD1, 5 bases. The V and J ends lost 4 bases and 7 bases respectively, with 14 bases between them. The CDR3 extends over 15 amino acids. Germline lookup yields CDR1 LNHDA and CDR2 SQIVND (reference sequence). This CDR3 is CASSTVSTVNSPLHF. DNA for the CDR3: TGTGCCAGTAGTACGGTTTCGACAGTAAATTCACCCCTCCACTTT.